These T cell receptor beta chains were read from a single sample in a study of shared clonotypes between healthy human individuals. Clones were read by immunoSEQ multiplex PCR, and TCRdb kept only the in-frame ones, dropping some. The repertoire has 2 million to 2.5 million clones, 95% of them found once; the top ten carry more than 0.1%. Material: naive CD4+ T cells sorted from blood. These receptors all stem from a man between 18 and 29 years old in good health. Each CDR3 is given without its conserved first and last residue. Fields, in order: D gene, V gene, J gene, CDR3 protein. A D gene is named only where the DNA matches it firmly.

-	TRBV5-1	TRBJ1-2	ASSLEAGSYGYT
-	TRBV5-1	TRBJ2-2	ASSLVAHTGELF
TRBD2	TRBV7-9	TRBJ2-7	ASSLVSLAETYEQY
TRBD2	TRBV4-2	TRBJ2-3	ASSQRTSGSPDTQY
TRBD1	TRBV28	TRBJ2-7	ASSLDRGREQY
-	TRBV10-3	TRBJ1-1	AISGETVNTEAF
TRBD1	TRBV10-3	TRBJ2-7	AISGGQPEQY
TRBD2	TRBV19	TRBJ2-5	ASSTGLAEETQY
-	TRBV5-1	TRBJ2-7	ASSPQGPEQY
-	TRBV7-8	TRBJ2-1	ASSLGRYNEQF
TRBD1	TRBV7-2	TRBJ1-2	ASSFRAGGQGADGYT
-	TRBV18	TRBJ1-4	ASSPITGTELF
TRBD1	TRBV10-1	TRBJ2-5	ASSAGTVQETQY
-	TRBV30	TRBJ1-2	AWTQGKGGYT
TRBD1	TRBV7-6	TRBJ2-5	ASSLAIAPGQIYWQETQY
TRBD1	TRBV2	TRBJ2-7	ASSSPGQGPYEQY
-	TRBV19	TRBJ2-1	ASSIVGLNNEQF
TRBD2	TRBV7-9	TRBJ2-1	ASRSGTSGAYNEQF
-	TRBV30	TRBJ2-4	AWSRTELAKNIQY
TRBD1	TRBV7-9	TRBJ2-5	ASSLAGRGLETQY
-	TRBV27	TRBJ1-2	ASNNGPSGYGYT
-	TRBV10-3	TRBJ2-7	AIKGGGAPYEQY
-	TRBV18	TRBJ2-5	ASSPLETQY
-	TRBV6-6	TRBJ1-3	ASSYSTNPSGNTIY
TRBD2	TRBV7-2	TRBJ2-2	ASSLVLAGDSNTGELF
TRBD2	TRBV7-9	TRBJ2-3	ATRQASGGDTQY
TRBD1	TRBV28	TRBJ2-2	ASSFGQGFVGELF
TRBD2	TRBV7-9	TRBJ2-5	ASSNSSGRYQETQY
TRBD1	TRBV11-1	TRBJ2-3	ASSPGGADTQY
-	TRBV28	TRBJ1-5	ASSRTQGLGNQPQH
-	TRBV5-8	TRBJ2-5	ASSLGGLLLETQY
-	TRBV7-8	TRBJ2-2	ASSRGGGVNTGELF
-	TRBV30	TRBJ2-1	ALEENYNEQF
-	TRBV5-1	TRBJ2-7	ASRRLGPYYEQY
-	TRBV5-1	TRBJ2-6	ASSPGAAGANVLT
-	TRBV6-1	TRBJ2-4	ASSELRGLLAKNIQY
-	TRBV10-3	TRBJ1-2	AISDVGAYGYT
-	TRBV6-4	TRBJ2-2	ASSPSRDTGELF
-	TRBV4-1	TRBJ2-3	ASSLSSSADTQY
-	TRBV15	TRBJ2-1	ATAGDNEQF
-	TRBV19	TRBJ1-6	ASSDVNSPLH
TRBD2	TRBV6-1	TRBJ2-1	ASRLAGYNEQF
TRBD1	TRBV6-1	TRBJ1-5	ASSGPQGVGQPQH
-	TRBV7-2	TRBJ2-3	ASSLAYTDTQY
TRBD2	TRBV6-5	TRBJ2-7	ASSYSRGSHEQY
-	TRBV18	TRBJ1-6	ASSPTETYNSPLH
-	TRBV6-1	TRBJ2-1	ASSLGHNNEQF
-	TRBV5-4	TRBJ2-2	ASSLASRPGELF
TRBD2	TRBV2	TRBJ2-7	ASTTGGTYEQY
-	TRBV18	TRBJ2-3	ASSPLATTDTQY
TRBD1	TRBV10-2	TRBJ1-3	ASSESGGGGNTIY
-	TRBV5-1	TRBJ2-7	ASSEGRLASHEQY
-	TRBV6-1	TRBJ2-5	ASSTGRLQETQY
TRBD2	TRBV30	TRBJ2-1	AWSVRAGGTNYNEQF
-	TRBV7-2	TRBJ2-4	ASSVSNRGPAAKNIQY